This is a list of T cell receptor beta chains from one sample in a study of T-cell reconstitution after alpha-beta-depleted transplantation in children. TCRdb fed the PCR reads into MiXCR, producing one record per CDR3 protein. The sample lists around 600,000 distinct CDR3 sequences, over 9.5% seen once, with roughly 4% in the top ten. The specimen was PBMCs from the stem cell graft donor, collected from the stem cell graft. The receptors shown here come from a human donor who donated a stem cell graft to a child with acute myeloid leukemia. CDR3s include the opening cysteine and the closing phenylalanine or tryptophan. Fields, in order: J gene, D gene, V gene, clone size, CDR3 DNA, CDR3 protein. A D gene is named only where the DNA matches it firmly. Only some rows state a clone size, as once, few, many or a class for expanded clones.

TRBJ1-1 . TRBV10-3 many TGTGCCATCAGTGAGGACCCGGCTTACACTGAAGCTTTCTTT CAISEDPAYTEAFF
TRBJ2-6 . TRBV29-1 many TGCAGCGTTGATCAAGGTTCTGGGGCCAACGTCCTGACTTTC CSVDQGSGANVLTF
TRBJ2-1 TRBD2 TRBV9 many TGTGCCAGCAGTGGACTAGCGGGAGTCAATGAGCAGTTCTTC CASSGLAGVNEQFF
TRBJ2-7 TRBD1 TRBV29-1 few TGCAGCGTTGAGGGGACAGACTCCTCTGTGAGCGAGCAGTACTTC CSVEGTDSSVSEQYF
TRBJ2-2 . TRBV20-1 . TGCAGTGCTTCCGGGGAGCGGCCCCAAGTACCGAACACCGGGGAGCTGTTTTTT CSASGERPQVPNTGELFF
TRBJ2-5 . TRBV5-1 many TGCGCCAGCAGCTTGATCGGGAAAGAGACCCAGTACTTC CASSLIGKETQYF
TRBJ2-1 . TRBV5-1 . TGCGCCAGCAGCTTGGGGGCCGCGGGGGAGCAGTTCTTC CASSLGAAGEQFF
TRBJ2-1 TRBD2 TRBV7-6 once TGTGCCAGCAGCCCTAGCGGGGATACCTACAATGAGCAGTTCTTC CASSPSGDTYNEQFF
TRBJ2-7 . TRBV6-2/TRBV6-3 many TGTGCCAGCAGCCCTAGTGGGGTAACCTACGAGCAGTACTTC CASSPSGVTYEQYF
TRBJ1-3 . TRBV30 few TGTGCCTGGACCCCGGGGGGGACGGGAAACACCATATATTTT CAWTPGGTGNTIYF
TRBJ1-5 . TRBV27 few TGTGCCAGCAGTTCCCTCGGGGCCGGGAGACAGCCCCAGCATTTT CASSSLGAGRQPQHF
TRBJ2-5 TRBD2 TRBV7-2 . TGTGCCAGCAGCCGAGAGGTAGGGCGGGAGCAAGAGACCCAGTACTTC CASSREVGREQETQYF
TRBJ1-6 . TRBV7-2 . TGTGCCAGCAGCTCGCAAGGTGTCGGGGCCGTTAATTCACCCCTCCACTTT CASSSQGVGAVNSPLHF
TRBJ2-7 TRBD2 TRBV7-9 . TGTGCCAGCAGCAAGGTACTAGCGGACGAGCAGTACTTC CASSKVLADEQYF
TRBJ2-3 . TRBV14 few TGTGCCAGCAGCCAGACCCGGACCACAGATACGCAGTATTTT CASSQTRTTDTQYF
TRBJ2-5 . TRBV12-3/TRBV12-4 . TGTGCCAGCAGTTCCCCCCCGCCCGCTCGGACCCAGTACTTC CASSSPPPARTQYF
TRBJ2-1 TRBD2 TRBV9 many TGTGCCAGCAGCGTAGTAGGACTAGCGTCCAATGAGCAGTTCTTC CASSVVGLASNEQFF
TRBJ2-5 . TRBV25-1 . TGTGCCAGCAGTGACCTTAGCGGCTCGAGGGAAGAGACCCAGTACTTC CASSDLSGSREETQYF
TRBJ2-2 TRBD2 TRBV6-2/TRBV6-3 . TGTGCCAGCAGCCGGGGGGGCGCGAGCGGGGAGCTGTTTTTT CASSRGGASGELFF
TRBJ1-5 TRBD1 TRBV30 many TGTGCCTGGAGTCCGGGACAGGGGGCGAATCAGCCCCAGCATTTT CAWSPGQGANQPQHF
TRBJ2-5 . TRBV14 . TGTGCCAGCAGCCAAGAGAGGGAGACCCAGTACTTC CASSQERETQYF
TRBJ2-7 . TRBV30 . TGTGCCTGGAGTGGGGGGACATTTTCCTACGAGCAGTACTTC CAWSGGTFSYEQYF